Shown below are 20 T cell receptor beta chains from a single sample sequenced in a study of OX40 agonist ivuxolimab in advanced cancers. Data came from immunoSEQ multiplex PCR; TCRdb stores just in-frame clones and leaves some out. Here the sample spans 60,000 to 90,000 clones, more than 75% being singletons. The specimen was CD4+ or CD8+ T cells sorted from blood, collected in a trial of the OX40 agonist ivuxolimab. The receptors originated from an adult with an advanced solid tumor such as melanoma, head and neck, liver or kidney cancer.

This rearrangement joins TRBV18 to TRBJ1-2; the D is unclear. CDR3 length: 14 residues. V gave up 6 bases and J gave up 3 bases, with 14 bases separating them. Germline assignment: CDR1 KGHSH and CDR2 LQKENI. CDR3 DNA: TGTGCCAGCTCGCTCGACCAAGATTACTATGGCTACACCTTC. It yields the protein CASSLDQDYYGYTF.

The chain couples TRBV19 to TRBJ1-2; TRBD1 agrees at 9 bases. Germline CDR1 and CDR2: LNHDA and SQIVND (reference sequence). The V segment lost 5 bases and the J segment 4 bases; nucleotides outside the gene matches: 8. CDR3 length equals 15 residues. CDR3 coding DNA: TGTGCCAGTAGTCCCCGGGACAGGGAAAGCTATGGCTACACCTTC. This codes for CASSPRDRESYGYTF.

The chain uses TRBV29-1 and TRBJ2-2, with TRBD1 matching over 8 bases. V lost 6 bases and J lost 0; bases outside the gene matches: 3. The CDR3 is made up of 14 amino acids. Germline V gene lookup returns CDR1 SQVTM and CDR2 ANQGSEA. The CDR3 spells CSVGGQANTGELFF. In DNA form, the CDR3 reads TGCAGCGTGGGGGGACAGGCGAACACCGGGGAGCTGTTTTTT.

The rearrangement joins TRBV6-1 to TRBJ2-7; D gene unclear. The CDR3 runs 12 residues. CDR1 is MNHNS and CDR2 is SASEGT in the germline V gene. Trimming stripped 4 bases from V and 4 bases from J, with 8 bases between. CDR3 DNA sequence: TGTGCCAGCAGTGTTCCGACGTACGAGCAGTACTTC. This translates into CASSVPTYEQYF.

The chain couples TRBV5-1 to TRBJ1-4, with TRBD1 matching 10 bases. V shed 3 bases, J shed 8 bases, and the junction held 7 bases outside the gene matches. Germline assignment: CDR1 SGHRS and CDR2 YFSETQ. CDR3 size: 15 residues. The DNA of the CDR3 is TGCGCCAGCAGCTCCCGGGACAGGGGTATAGAAAAACTGTTTTTT. Its translation is CASSSRDRGIEKLFF. Filled out from reference TRBV5-1 and TRBJ1-4, the complete variable domain reads KAGVTQTPRYLIKTRGQQVTLSCSPISGHRSVSWYQQTPGQGLQFLFEYFSETQRNKGNFPGRFSGRQFSNSRSEMNVSTLELGDSALYLCASSSRDRGIEKLFFGSGTQLSVL.

DNA of the CDR3: TGTGCCAGCAGCTCCCCCGGGACGCCACCTAATGAGCAGTTCTTC. This gives the protein CASSSPGTPPNEQFF. This chain links TRBV7-2 with TRBJ2-1; tentatively, D is TRBD1 or TRBD2 (5 bases each). Per the germline V gene, CDR1 is SGHTA and CDR2 is FQGNSA. V lost 4 bases, J lost 7 bases, and 17 bases lay in between. This CDR3 spans 15 amino acids.

The chain uses TRBV5-1 and TRBJ2-1, with D hard to call. The CDR3 has 11 residues. Trimming left V 5 bases short and J 7 bases short, with 7 bases between. In germline, CDR1 is SGHRS, CDR2 YFSETQ. In nucleotides, the CDR3 is TGCGCCAGCAGTATAGGGAATGAGCAGTTCTTC. Translated, it gives CASSIGNEQFF.

This chain joins TRBV7-3 and TRBJ2-5, with 8 nucleotides matching TRBD1. Germline lookup yields CDR1 SGHTA and CDR2 FQGTGA. J lost 5 bases, V lost 5 bases, and 7 bases had no gene match. The CDR3 runs 14 residues. The CDR3 nucleotides are TGTGCCAGCAGCCAGGGCAGGGGGCGTGAGACCCAGTACTTC. Its translation: CASSQGRGRETQYF.

The chain employs TRBV11-2 and TRBJ1-5, with 12 bases that match TRBD1. The CDR3 is made up of 16 amino acids. The V gene's germline CDR1 is SGHAT and CDR2 FQNNGV. V lost 5 bases, J lost 5 bases, and 7 bases stayed unmatched. The CDR3 DNA sequence: TGTGCCAGCAGCCCCGGGACAGGGGGCCCTTATCAGCCCCAGCATTTT. This translates into CASSPGTGGPYQPQHF.

The rearrangement links TRBV11-3 to TRBJ2-5, with 10 nucleotides matching TRBD1. V lost 4 bases and J lost 5; bases outside the gene matches: 10. Germline V gives CDR1 SGHNT, CDR2 YENEEA. The CDR3 runs to 16 residues. CDR3 amino acids: CASSSRDRGFGETQYF. For the CDR3, the DNA is TGTGCCAGCAGCTCAAGGGACAGGGGATTCGGGGAGACCCAGTACTTC.

The chain couples TRBV7-2 to TRBJ2-7, with D unclear. There are 12 residues in the CDR3. Deletions cut 6 bases from V and 0 bases from J, with 6 bases between. The V gene's germline CDR1 is SGHTA and CDR2 FQGNSA. The CDR3 protein is CASSRNSYEQYF. The CDR3 region has the DNA TGTGCCAGCAGTCGGAACTCCTACGAGCAGTACTTC.

Relative to its sample, this clone is medium-sized. V is TRBV6-1 and J is TRBJ2-3; 12 bases map to TRBD2. Per the germline V gene, CDR1 is MNHNS and CDR2 is SASEGT. There are 20 residues in the CDR3. The V and J ends lost 1 base and 1 base, in that order; junction bases with no gene match: 12. The CDR3 sequence is CASSEGASGGAVVGTDTQYF. In DNA form, the CDR3 reads TGTGCCAGCAGTGAAGGGGCTAGCGGGGGGGCCGTCGTTGGCACAGATACGCAGTATTTT.

Notes on this clone: The junction departs from the called germline gene at one end, perhaps through a read error. V is TRBV6-5 and J is TRBJ1-6; TRBD1 agrees at 8 bases. The V gene's germline CDR1 is MNHEY and CDR2 SVGAGI. The CDR3 totals 15 residues. This chain's CDR3 is CAGSSRTGMGSPLHF. The CDR3 coding sequence is TGTGCCGGCAGTTCCCGGACAGGGATGGGTTCACCCCTCCACTTT.

This clone was recorded a few times. The J gene is TRBJ1-1, the V gene TRBV2; D is undetermined. Per germline, CDR1 SNHLY and CDR2 FYNNEI. This CDR3 contains 12 residues. Trimming removed 2 bases at V and 3 bases at J, with 4 bases between. The DNA of the CDR3 is TGTGCCAGCAGTGAAACGGACACTGAAGCTTTCTTT. Translation: CASSETDTEAFF.

The chain links TRBV14 to TRBJ1-1, with D tentatively TRBD1 (6 bases). The ends were cut back, 4 bases at V and 3 bases at J, with 12 bases in the middle. This CDR3 is built from 14 residues. CDR1 is SGHDN and CDR2 is FVKESK in the germline V gene. This CDR3 reads CASSPTGEDTEAFF. In DNA, the CDR3 is TGTGCCAGCAGCCCGACAGGTGAGGACACTGAAGCTTTCTTT.

This clone was recorded a few times. The J gene is TRBJ1-1, the V gene TRBV29-1; no clear D. This CDR3 region has 12 residues. Germline CDR1 and CDR2: SQVTM and ANQGSEA. The V end lost 6 bases, the J end lost 4 bases, and 12 bases lay between the germline ends. In DNA, the CDR3 is TGCAGCGTCGATACAGCGTCCACTGAAGCTTTCTTT. This gives the protein CSVDTASTEAFF.

The chain combines TRBV7-9 with TRBJ2-1, with 7 bases lining up with TRBD1. The CDR3 runs to 13 residues. Trimming at V came to 4 bases and at J to 4 bases, leaving 1 base not matched to a gene. The germline V gene has CDR1 SEHNR and CDR2 FQNEAQ (reference sequence). The CDR3 region has the DNA TGTGCCAGCAGCTCGGGACAGTACAATGAGCAGTTCTTC. Translating it yields CASSSGQYNEQFF.

The V call is TRBV6-6, the J call TRBJ2-7; 7 nucleotides line up with TRBD2. Germline V gene data show CDR1 as MNHNY and CDR2 as SVGAGI (reference sequence). The CDR3 has 12 residues. V trimming: 10 bases; J trimming: 1 base; junction bases outside the gene matches: 4. CDR3 DNA: TGTGCCACGGGGAGGGGTTCCTACGAGCAGTACTTC. As protein: CATGRGSYEQYF.

The gene calls are TRBV6-5 and TRBJ2-7, with 9 positions matching TRBD1. Germline-derived CDR1 and CDR2 are MNHEY and SVGAGI. This CDR3 has 13 residues. J was trimmed by 5 bases and V by 6 bases; bases with no gene match: 5. The CDR3 region is CASSGTGTNEQYF. Here the CDR3 DNA reads TGTGCCAGCAGCGGGACAGGGACCAACGAGCAGTACTTC.

The chain combines TRBV4-1 with TRBJ2-2; D call uncertain. The CDR3 loop spans 15 amino acids. The germline V gene encodes CDR1 MGHRA and CDR2 YSYEKL. Trimming took 0 bases from V and 0 from J, leaving 5 bases between them. CDR3: CASSQDWSNTGELFF. DNA for the CDR3: TGCGCCAGCAGCCAAGACTGGTCGAACACCGGGGAGCTGTTTTTT.